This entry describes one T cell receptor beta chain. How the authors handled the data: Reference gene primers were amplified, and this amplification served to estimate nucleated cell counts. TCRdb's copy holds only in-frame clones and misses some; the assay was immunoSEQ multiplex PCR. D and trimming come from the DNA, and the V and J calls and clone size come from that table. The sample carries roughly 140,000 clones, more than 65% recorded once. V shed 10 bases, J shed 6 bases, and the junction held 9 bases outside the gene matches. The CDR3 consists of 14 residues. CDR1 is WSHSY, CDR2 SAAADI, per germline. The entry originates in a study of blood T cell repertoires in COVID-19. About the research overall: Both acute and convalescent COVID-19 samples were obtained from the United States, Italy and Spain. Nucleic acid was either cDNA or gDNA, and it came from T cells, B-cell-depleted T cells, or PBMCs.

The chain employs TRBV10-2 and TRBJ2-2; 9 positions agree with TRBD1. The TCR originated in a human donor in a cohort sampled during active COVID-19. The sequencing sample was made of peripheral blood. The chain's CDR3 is CATKQGAGSGELFF. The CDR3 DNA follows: TGCGCCACTAAACAGGGGGCTGGCTCCGGGGAGCTGTTTTTT.